This TCR beta chain was retrieved from a study of human T cells and chemical hapten exposure. Study-wide context: Sensitization employed 2% DPC on roughly 2 cm by roughly 2 cm of upper inner arm skin.

Points from the study as a whole: Healthy people's immune response may differ from that of the donors, who had alopecia. Compared with pre-sensitization or healthy control sets, expanded TCRs clustered more.

V was cut by 2 bases and J by 4 bases, with 11 bases left in between. The CDR3 is 14 residues long. From germline, CDR1 is MNHEY and CDR2 SVGAGI. This clonotype showed up just a few times. The antigen is unknown. Time point meaning: pre-sensitization, week 0. The sample's treatment: therapeutic diphenylcyclopropenone sensitization with weekly scalp DPC. Each donor was an alopecia patient between 18 and 70 years of age who qualified for DPC. TCRdb called the RACE reads again in MiXCR, with one record for every CDR3 protein. The table has roughly 260,000 distinct CDR3 sequences, 7% to 10% seen once. J is TRBJ1-2 and V is TRBV6-5; D gene unclear. The specimen comprised whole blood, sampled in connection with sensitization to the hapten diphenylcyclopropenone (DPC). This receptor was obtained from a woman aged 40 to 49 with alopecia areata. Some clones in this sample may be carry-over from other donors' samples. This CDR3 reads CASSYRGSLYGYTF. In DNA, the CDR3 is TGTGCCAGCAGTTACAGAGGATCGCTCTATGGCTACACCTTC.